This T cell receptor beta chain was captured by sequencing in a study of patients and donors after allogeneic stem cell transplantation. The sample holds many counts of this clonotype. The CDR3 is made up of 17 amino acids. In germline, CDR1 is SGHRS, CDR2 YFSETQ. V was pared by 0 bases and J by 3 bases, with 19 bases between. TCRdb itself ran the RT-PCR reads through MiXCR, one entry per CDR3 protein. The data show approximately 250,000 distinct CDR3 sequences, approximately 14% seen once. Source material: blood, either unsorted or a sorted T cell fraction (not recorded which). The clonotype comes from a human donor who was either an allogeneic HSCT recipient or a stem cell or donor lymphocyte infusion donor (not recorded which). It is not recorded whose cells these are; they may come from a transplant donor. The V and J genes are TRBV5-1 and TRBJ2-7; D possibly corresponds to TRBD1 (5 bases). The CDR3: CASSLAAGKKGVYEQYF. DNA for the CDR3: TGCGCCAGCAGCTTGGCGGCAGGGAAGAAAGGCGTCTACGAGCAGTACTTC.